These 7 T cell receptor beta chains share one sample of origin, sequenced in a study of cytomegalovirus exposure and HLA in healthy donors. With 60 Vbeta and 13 Jbeta primers, the PCR was carried out. This table comes from immunoSEQ multiplex PCR, and its TCRdb copy is limited to in-frame clones, with some not included. The sample lists 150,000 to 200,000 clones; approximately 88% were seen once. The source material was PBMCs. These receptors were taken from a boy younger than 18 in good health and CMV-seronegative.

The CDR3 bases are TGTGCCAGCAGTTCCCCCCCCCAGGTTAGAGCTTTCTTT. Translated: CASSSPPQVRAFF. The chain employs TRBV28 and TRBJ1-1; D unresolved. The V and J ends lost 4 bases and 10 bases respectively, with 16 bases between them. Per germline, CDR1 MDHEN and CDR2 SYDVKM. The CDR3 consists of 13 residues.

Comment on this clone: The sample holds other DNA sequences that translate to the same CDR3. The chain employs TRBV6-5 and TRBJ2-5, with unresolved D. Trimming shortened V by 0 bases and J by 4 bases, and 3 bases separated the two germline ends. This CDR3 comprises 12 residues. Germline values: CDR1 MNHEY, CDR2 SVGAGI. The CDR3 spells CASSYSRETQYF. CDR3 nucleotide sequence: TGTGCCAGCAGTTACTCTAGAGAGACCCAGTACTTC.

The rearrangement joins TRBV29-1 to TRBJ2-7, with D possibly matching TRBD1 (5 bases). Germline CDR1 is SQVTM and CDR2 is ANQGSEA. V lost 6 bases to trimming and J lost 0 bases, with 21 bases between them. The CDR3 totals 16 residues. This CDR3 is CSVKVALGAISYEQYF. CDR3 coding DNA: TGCAGCGTCAAGGTGGCCCTAGGGGCGATCTCCTACGAGCAGTACTTC.

The rearrangement uses TRBV5-1 and TRBJ2-1; D is unresolved. Germline V gene lookup returns CDR1 SGHRS and CDR2 YFSETQ. This CDR3 region has 13 residues. Trimming removed 0 bases from V and 9 bases from J, with 10 bases in between. In DNA form, the CDR3 reads TGCGCCAGCAGCTTGGCCGTGGGCCCTGAGCAGTTCTTC. As protein: CASSLAVGPEQFF. Complete variable domain (other parts from reference TRBV5-1 and TRBJ2-1): KAGVTQTPRYLIKTRGQQVTLSCSPISGHRSVSWYQQTPGQGLQFLFEYFSETQRNKGNFPGRFSGRQFSNSRSEMNVSTLELGDSALYLCASSLAVGPEQFFGPGTRLTVL.

This chain links TRBV10-3 with TRBJ1-1; no clear D. V was cut by 4 bases and J by 1 base, with 19 bases left in between. This CDR3 is 17 amino acids long. The germline gives CDR1 ENHRY, CDR2 SYGVKD. The DNA of the CDR3 is TGTGCCATCAGTGTCGCCGATGAAGGTGGGCGGAACACTGAAGCTTTCTTT. Its protein product is CAISVADEGGRNTEAFF.

V and J are TRBV7-9 and TRBJ1-2, with TRBD1 matching 8 bases. With V trimmed by 1 base and J by 2 bases, 0 bases remained unmatched. CDR1 and CDR2 from the germline V gene are SEHNR and FQNEAQ (reference sequence). The CDR3 extends over 14 amino acids. The CDR3 DNA reads as TGTGCCAGCAGCTTAGACAGGGGGAACTATGGCTACACCTTC. Its translation: CASSLDRGNYGYTF.

The chain combines TRBV6-1 with TRBJ1-1; possibly TRBD1 for D (5 bases). Germline V gene data show CDR1 as MNHNS and CDR2 as SASEGT. The CDR3 is made up of 13 amino acids. The V end lost 8 bases, the J end lost 2 bases, and 12 bases lay between the germline ends. CDR3 in DNA: TGTGCCAGCGCAATCAGGGTAAACACTGAAGCTTTCTTT. Its translation is CASAIRVNTEAFF.